Listed here are 24 T cell receptor beta chains from one sample, sequenced in a study of cytomegalovirus exposure and HLA in healthy donors. Only in-frame clones appear in the TCRdb table, and some are missing; sequencing was by immunoSEQ multiplex PCR. The sample consists of approximately 230,000 clones, less than 90% of them appearing once. Input material: PBMCs. Source of these receptors: a man aged 18 to 35 in good health and CMV-seropositive.

This clone has a handful of counts. The chain combines TRBV6-1 with TRBJ2-1; D is ambiguous. CDR3 length: 15 amino acids. V was pared by 4 bases and J by 2 bases, with 12 bases between. CDR1 is MNHNS, CDR2 SASEGT, per germline. CDR3 region: CASSAPRTTYNEQFF. Written as DNA, the CDR3 is TGTGCCAGCAGTGCCCCACGGACCACCTACAATGAGCAGTTCTTC.

This chain links TRBV30 with TRBJ2-7, with D hard to call. Per the germline V gene, CDR1 is GTSNPN and CDR2 is SVGIG (reference sequence). With 1 base removed from V and 0 bases from J, the gap between germline ends came to 10 bases. The CDR3 is 14 residues long. CDR3 in amino acids: CAWSEDRSSYEQYF. As DNA, the CDR3 is TGTGCCTGGAGTGAAGATCGGAGCTCCTACGAGCAGTACTTC.

This clone was counted a few times. The chain combines TRBV9 with TRBJ2-7, with 10 bases aligning to TRBD2. Germline CDR1 reads SGDLS; CDR2 reads YYNGEE. Unmatched junction bases numbered 10, after V lost 0 bases and J lost 7 bases. The length of the CDR3 is 16 residues. The CDR3 loop is CASSVAGAGGPKEQYF. CDR3 bases: TGTGCCAGCAGCGTAGCTGGAGCGGGAGGGCCGAAGGAGCAGTACTTC.

This clone came up once. The rearrangement links TRBV11-3 to TRBJ2-1; 8 positions agree with TRBD2. Germline V CDR1 and CDR2: SGHNT, YENEEA. This CDR3 spans 16 amino acids. With 0 bases clipped from V and 5 bases from J, the junction kept 6 bases outside the gene matches. The CDR3 region has the DNA TGTGCCAGCAGCTTAGATCCCCTAGCGGGCAACAATGAGCAGTTCTTC. The encoded protein is CASSLDPLAGNNEQFF.

V gene TRBV20-1 combines with J gene TRBJ1-2; D is unresolved. The germline V gene encodes CDR1 DFQATT and CDR2 SNEGSKA (reference sequence). The CDR3 sequence is 11 residues long. V lost 3 bases and J 8 bases, leaving 10 bases between the germline ends. CDR3 in amino acids: CSASGDRGYTF. The CDR3, as DNA: TGCAGTGCTAGTGGCGACCGAGGCTACACCTTC.

This chain joins TRBV30 and TRBJ2-3; D gene ambiguous. The V end was cut by 0 bases, the J end by 9 bases, with 10 bases between. The V gene's germline CDR1 is GTSNPN and CDR2 SVGIG (reference sequence). This CDR3 is built from 12 residues. Here the CDR3 DNA reads TGTGCCTGGAGTGTACAAGGAAACACGCAGTATTTT. Encoded protein: CAWSVQGNTQYF.

The chain couples TRBV4-1 to TRBJ2-7; TRBD2 matches at 11 bases. The CDR3 length is 16 residues. Germline CDR1 MGHRA, CDR2 YSYEKL. The ends lost 1 base at V and 6 bases at J; junction bases unmatched: 8. The CDR3 loop reads CASSQVTSGRGFEQYF. The CDR3 DNA is TGCGCCAGCAGCCAAGTCACTAGCGGGAGAGGGTTCGAGCAGTACTTC.

The rearrangement joins TRBV15 to TRBJ2-7; TRBD2 matches 7 bases. This CDR3 comprises 15 residues. Germline V lookup: CDR1 LNHNV, CDR2 YYDKDF (reference sequence). V gave up 1 base and J gave up 7 bases; unmatched junction bases: 10. CDR3 sequence: CATSRGGGGLEEQYF. CDR3 nucleotide sequence: TGTGCCACCAGCAGAGGGGGGGGAGGGCTCGAAGAGCAGTACTTC.

This sequence joins TRBV4-1 and TRBJ1-1; 9 bases agree with TRBD1. CDR1 is MGHRA, CDR2 YSYEKL, per germline. The V and J ends lost 1 base and 6 bases, in that order; junction bases with no gene match: 9. The CDR3 loop spans 16 amino acids. This CDR3 is CASSQAPGTGKAEAFF. CDR3 bases: TGCGCCAGCAGCCAAGCCCCCGGGACAGGGAAGGCTGAAGCTTTCTTT.

With regard to this clone: The same CDR3 is also encoded by other DNA sequences in this sample. The rearrangement uses TRBV20-1 and TRBJ2-7; 7 bases match TRBD1. Germline loops: CDR1 DFQATT, CDR2 SNEGSKA (reference sequence). This CDR3 is 11 amino acids long. J lost 3 bases, V lost 4 bases, and 0 bases had no gene match. DNA for the CDR3: TGCAGTGCTAACAGGGGCTACGAGCAGTACTTC. It specifies CSANRGYEQYF.

This clone was seen only a few times. This chain joins TRBV2 and TRBJ1-2; 10 nucleotides align to TRBD1. The CDR3 totals 14 residues. Germline V gene sequence: CDR1 SNHLY, CDR2 FYNNEI. J was trimmed by 5 bases and V by 6 bases; bases with no gene match: 6. The DNA for the CDR3 is TGTGCCAGCAGGGGGGACAGGGGCGATTATGGCTACACCTTC. Protein product: CASRGDRGDYGYTF.

This sequence joins TRBV4-1 and TRBJ2-3, with D possibly matching TRBD2 (5 bases). The length of the CDR3 is 16 residues. Trimming removed 2 bases from V and 4 bases from J, with 16 bases in between. CDR1 is MGHRA and CDR2 is YSYEKL in the germline V gene. CDR3 nucleotide sequence: TGCGCCAGCAGCCAATCGGGAAGGCTTAAGGCAGATACGCAGTATTTT. It yields the protein CASSQSGRLKADTQYF.

The sample holds a few counts of this clone. V usage is TRBV7-9 and J usage is TRBJ2-5; TRBD1 agrees at 7 bases. The CDR3 extends over 13 amino acids. V shed 5 bases, J shed 5 bases, and the junction held 5 bases outside the gene matches. Per germline, CDR1 SEHNR and CDR2 FQNEAQ (reference sequence). The CDR3 region is CASSRDSAETQYF. The CDR3 nucleotides are TGTGCCAGCAGCCGGGACAGTGCGGAGACCCAGTACTTC. Supplemented by reference TRBV7-9 and TRBJ2-5, the full variable domain reads DTGVSQNPRHKITKRGQNVTFRCDPISEHNRLYWYRQTLGQGPEFLTYFQNEAQLEKSRLLSDRFSAERPKGSFSTLEIQRTEQGDSAMYLCASSRDSAETQYFGPGTRLLVL.

The chain has TRBV27 and TRBJ1-4; D is undetermined. The CDR3 has 14 residues. The germline V and J ends were trimmed by 3 bases and 8 bases, with 13 bases remaining between them. CDR1 is MNHEY, CDR2 SMNVEV, per germline (reference sequence). The DNA for the CDR3 is TGTGCCAGCAGTTTTTCTGGGGTCGGCGAAAAACTGTTTTTT. It translates to CASSFSGVGEKLFF.

This clone was counted a single time. Written as DNA, the CDR3 is TGCAGCGTTGATGCGTGGAAGCAAAATGAGCAGTTCTTC. It encodes CSVDAWKQNEQFF. The V gene is TRBV29-1, the J gene TRBJ2-1; D call uncertain. The CDR3 extends over 13 amino acids. Between the trimmed V and J ends, which lost 3 bases and 7 bases, there was a span of 13 bases. Germline lookup yields CDR1 SQVTM and CDR2 ANQGSEA.

The rearrangement uses TRBV19 and TRBJ1-2; a possible D gene is TRBD1 (6 bases). The CDR3 sequence is 14 residues long. Looked up from germline, CDR1 is LNHDA and CDR2 is SQIVND (reference sequence). Trimming removed 2 bases from V and 2 bases from J, with 9 bases in between. In nucleotides, the CDR3 is TGTGCCAGTAGTATACTGGGGGGCAACTATGGCTACACCTTC. This encodes CASSILGGNYGYTF.

The chain has TRBV5-4 and TRBJ2-7; D possibly matches TRBD1 or TRBD2 (5 bases each). V was cut by 3 bases and J by 5 bases, with 18 bases left in between. The germline V gene encodes CDR1 SGHNT and CDR2 YYREEE (reference sequence). The CDR3 extends over 15 amino acids. CDR3 DNA: TGTGCCAGCAGCTCGACCCCAGGGCTAGCTGACGAGCAGTACTTC. Its translation: CASSSTPGLADEQYF.

The genes are TRBV29-1 and TRBJ2-3; D may be TRBD2 (6 bases). V gave up 4 bases and J gave up 5 bases, with 13 bases separating them. CDR1 and CDR2 from the germline V gene are SQVTM and ANQGSEA. The CDR3 runs 13 residues. As DNA, the CDR3 is TGCAGCGTTGGGTCTGGGGAGGAAGATACGCAGTATTTT. Translating gives CSVGSGEEDTQYF.

The J gene is TRBJ2-7, the V gene TRBV11-2, with 10 bases fitting TRBD2. Germline V gene sequence: CDR1 SGHAT, CDR2 FQNNGV. The CDR3 runs 14 residues. J was trimmed by 7 bases and V by 5 bases; bases with no gene match: 8. This chain's CDR3 is CASSMASGSGEQYF. CDR3 DNA: TGTGCCAGCAGCATGGCTAGCGGGAGCGGTGAGCAGTACTTC.

On this clone itself: Other DNA sequences from this sample encode an identical CDR3 as well. The gene calls are TRBV7-2 and TRBJ2-1; no clear D gene. The CDR3 has 13 residues. Trimming removed 1 base at V and 1 base at J, with 2 bases between. The germline CDR1 and CDR2 sequences are SGHTA and FQGNSA. The CDR3 DNA reads as TGTGCCAGCAGCTTAGGATCCTACAATGAGCAGTTCTTC. This gives the protein CASSLGSYNEQFF.

The CDR3 is CASSWGTENEQYF. Written as DNA, the CDR3 is TGTGCCAGCAGTTGGGGGACGGAGAACGAGCAGTACTTC. The rearrangement joins TRBV2 to TRBJ2-7, with D perhaps TRBD1 or TRBD2 (5 bases each). Trimming removed 5 bases at V and 5 bases at J, with 13 bases between. The CDR3 runs 13 residues. Germline CDR1 reads SNHLY; CDR2 reads FYNNEI.

The V call is TRBV6-5, the J call TRBJ1-2; 7 nucleotides line up with TRBD1. Germline V lookup: CDR1 MNHEY, CDR2 SVGAGI. After removal of 5 bases from V and 4 bases from J, the junction contained 7 bases not matched to a gene. This CDR3 has 14 amino acids. As DNA, the CDR3 is TGTGCCAGCAGTCCCACAGGGGACCCCTATGGCTACACCTTC. Its translation: CASSPTGDPYGYTF.

The chain combines TRBV19 with TRBJ2-7; TRBD1 is a possible D gene (6 bases). The CDR3 totals 14 residues. From germline, CDR1 is LNHDA and CDR2 SQIVND (reference sequence). The V and J ends lost 4 bases and 6 bases respectively, with 16 bases between them. The CDR3 DNA sequence: TGTGCCAGTAGTACCGTCCCAGGGGCGTTCGAGCAGTACTTC. Protein: CASSTVPGAFEQYF.

This chain joins TRBV27 and TRBJ2-7; 14 bases are shared with TRBD2. V shed 5 bases, J shed 4 bases, and the junction held 4 bases outside the gene matches. Germline V gene sequence: CDR1 MNHEY, CDR2 SMNVEV (reference sequence). The CDR3 has 15 amino acids. CDR3 region: CASSPGTSGSYEQYF. CDR3 bases: TGTGCCAGCAGTCCAGGGACTAGCGGGAGTTACGAGCAGTACTTC.